This TCR beta chain was sequenced in a study of cytomegalovirus exposure and HLA in healthy donors. Study-wide points: Some V segments, TRBV6-2 and TRBV6-3 among them, were indistinguishable and were therefore excluded.

There are 15 residues in the CDR3. V lost 2 bases to trimming and J lost 6 bases; unmatched junction nucleotides: 10. CDR1 is MNHEY, CDR2 SVGAGI, per germline. Primers included in the PCR were 60 Vbeta and 13 Jbeta primers. Profiling relied on immunoSEQ multiplex PCR, and the TCRdb table lists in-frame clones only, not all of them. The data include tens of thousands of clones; the top ten clones carry about 10%. Regarding donors, all were healthy bone marrow donors. A word on this clone: The antigen is undetermined.

The source of this sequence is a man aged 50 to 59 in good health and CMV-seropositive. What was sequenced was PBMCs. This chain links TRBV6-5 with TRBJ2-7; 7 bases are shared with TRBD1. CDR3: CASSYTYRGSAEQYF. CDR3 bases: TGTGCCAGCAGTTACACCTACAGGGGTTCGGCCGAGCAGTACTTC.